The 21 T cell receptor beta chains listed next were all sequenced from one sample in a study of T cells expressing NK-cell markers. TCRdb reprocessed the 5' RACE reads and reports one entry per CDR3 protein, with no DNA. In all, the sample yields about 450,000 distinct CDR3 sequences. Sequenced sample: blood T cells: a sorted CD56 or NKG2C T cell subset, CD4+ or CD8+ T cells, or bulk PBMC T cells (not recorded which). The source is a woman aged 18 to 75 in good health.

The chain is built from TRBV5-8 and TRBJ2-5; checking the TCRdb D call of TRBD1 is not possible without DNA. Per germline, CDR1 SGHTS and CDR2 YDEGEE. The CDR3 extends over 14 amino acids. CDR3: CASSFGGRQETQYF.

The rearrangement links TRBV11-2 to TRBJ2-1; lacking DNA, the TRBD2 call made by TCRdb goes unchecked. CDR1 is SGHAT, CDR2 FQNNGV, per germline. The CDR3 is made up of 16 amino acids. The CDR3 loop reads CASSPTGPLSYNEQFF.

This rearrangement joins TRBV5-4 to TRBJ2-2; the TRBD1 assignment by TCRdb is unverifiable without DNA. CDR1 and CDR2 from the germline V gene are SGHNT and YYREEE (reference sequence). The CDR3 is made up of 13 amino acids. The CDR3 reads CASRPTGPGELFF.

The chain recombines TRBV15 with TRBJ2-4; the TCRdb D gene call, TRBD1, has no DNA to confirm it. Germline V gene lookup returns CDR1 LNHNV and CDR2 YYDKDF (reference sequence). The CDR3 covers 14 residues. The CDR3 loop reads CATNRDRVENIQYF.

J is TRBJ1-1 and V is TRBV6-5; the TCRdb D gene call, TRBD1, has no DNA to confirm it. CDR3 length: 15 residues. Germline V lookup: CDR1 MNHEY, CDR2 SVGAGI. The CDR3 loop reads CASSYHRGVNTEAFF.

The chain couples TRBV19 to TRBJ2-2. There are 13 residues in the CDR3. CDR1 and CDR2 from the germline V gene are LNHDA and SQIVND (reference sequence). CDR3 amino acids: CASQTAVTGELFF.

The CDR3: CAIRELSTDTQYF. The chain recombines TRBV6-1 with TRBJ2-3. Germline V gene lookup returns CDR1 MNHNS and CDR2 SASEGT. This CDR3 contains 13 residues.

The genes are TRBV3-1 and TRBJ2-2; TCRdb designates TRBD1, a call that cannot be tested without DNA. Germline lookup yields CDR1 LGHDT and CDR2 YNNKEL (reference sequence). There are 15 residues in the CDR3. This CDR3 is CASSQDLSGSGELFF.

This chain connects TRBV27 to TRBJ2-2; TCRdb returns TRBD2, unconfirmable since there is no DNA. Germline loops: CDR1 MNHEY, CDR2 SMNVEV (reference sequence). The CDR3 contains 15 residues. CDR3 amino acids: CASSLLGLNTGELFF.

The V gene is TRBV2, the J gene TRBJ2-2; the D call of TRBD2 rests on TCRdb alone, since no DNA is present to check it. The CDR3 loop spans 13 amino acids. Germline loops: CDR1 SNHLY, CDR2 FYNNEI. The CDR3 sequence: CASKGRSTGELFF.

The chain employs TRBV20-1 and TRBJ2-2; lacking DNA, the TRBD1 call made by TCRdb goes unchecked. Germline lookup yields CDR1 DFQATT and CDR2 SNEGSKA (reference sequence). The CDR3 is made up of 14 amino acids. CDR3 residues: CSAKGAPQPGELFF.

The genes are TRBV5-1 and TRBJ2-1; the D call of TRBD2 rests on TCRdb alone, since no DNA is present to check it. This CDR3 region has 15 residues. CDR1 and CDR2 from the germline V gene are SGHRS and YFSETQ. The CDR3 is CASSMSAGGYNEQFF.

The CDR3 reads CASSPRESLKGYTF. The chain carries TRBV4-2 and TRBJ1-2. In germline, CDR1 is LGHNA, CDR2 YNFKEQ. This CDR3 has 14 amino acids.

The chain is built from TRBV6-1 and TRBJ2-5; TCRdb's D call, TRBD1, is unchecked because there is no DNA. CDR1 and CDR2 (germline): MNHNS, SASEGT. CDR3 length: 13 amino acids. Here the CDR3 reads CASNHVGEETQYF.

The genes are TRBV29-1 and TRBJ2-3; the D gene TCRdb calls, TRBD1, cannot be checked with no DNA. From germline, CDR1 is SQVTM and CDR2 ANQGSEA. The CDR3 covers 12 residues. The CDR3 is CSVTGGADTQYF.

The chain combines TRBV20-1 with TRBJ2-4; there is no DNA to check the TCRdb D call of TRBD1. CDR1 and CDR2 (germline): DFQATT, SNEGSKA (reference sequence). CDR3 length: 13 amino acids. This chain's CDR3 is CSASERTGNIQYF.

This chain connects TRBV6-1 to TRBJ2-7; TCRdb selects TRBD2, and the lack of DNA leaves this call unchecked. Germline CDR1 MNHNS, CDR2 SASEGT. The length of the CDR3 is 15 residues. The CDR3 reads CASALGGKGRYEQYF.

This CDR3 reads CASSQDLMWREGNEQFF. The chain links TRBV4-3 to TRBJ2-1; TCRdb designates TRBD2, a call that cannot be tested without DNA. This CDR3 contains 17 residues. CDR1 LGHNA and CDR2 YSLEER come from the germline V gene.

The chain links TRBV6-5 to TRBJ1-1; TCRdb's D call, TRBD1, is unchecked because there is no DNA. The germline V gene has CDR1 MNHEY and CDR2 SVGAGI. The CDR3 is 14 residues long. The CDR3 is CASSSQGLHTEAFF.

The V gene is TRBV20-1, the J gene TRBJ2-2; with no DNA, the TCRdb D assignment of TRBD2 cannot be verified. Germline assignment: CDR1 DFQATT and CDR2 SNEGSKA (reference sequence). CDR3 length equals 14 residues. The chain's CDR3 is CSARLAGEAGELFF.

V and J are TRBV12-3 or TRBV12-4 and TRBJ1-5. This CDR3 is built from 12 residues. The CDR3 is CASSSSDQPQHF.